This T cell receptor beta chain appears in the sequencing data of a study of blood T cell repertoires in COVID-19. Looking at the study overall: The study drew acute and convalescent COVID-19 samples from the United States, Italy and Spain. T cells, B-cell-depleted T cells, or PBMCs supplied cDNA or gDNA.

V shed 0 bases, J shed 2 bases, and the junction held 11 bases outside the gene matches. Germline CDR1 reads SGDLS; CDR2 reads YYNGEE. The CDR3 length is 19 residues. Source study methods: Estimates of nucleated cell counts were drawn from the amplification of reference gene primers. Sequencing used immunoSEQ multiplex PCR; TCRdb keeps in-frame clones, though not all of them. That table is the source of V, J and clone size, and D and trimming were worked out from the DNA. The repertoire holds roughly 140,000 clones, with approximately 82% as singletons. This TCR came from a woman in her 50s in a cohort sampled during active or convalescent COVID-19. The chain carries TRBV9 and TRBJ2-3, with TRBD2 identical over 11 bases. Sample: peripheral blood. The CDR3 nucleotides are TGTGCCAGCAGCGTAGCTAGCGGGGGGACCTATCTAGCCACAGATACGCAGTATTTT. Translated, it gives CASSVASGGTYLATDTQYF.